One and the same sample provided the 17 T cell receptor beta chains below, sequenced in a study of cytomegalovirus exposure and HLA in healthy donors. Profiled with immunoSEQ multiplex PCR; TCRdb holds only in-frame clones, not every one. The sample lists roughly 150,000 clones; around 90% were seen once. Sequencing used PBMCs. Receptor source: a man aged 18 to 30 in good health and CMV-seronegative.

The rearrangement joins TRBV6-6 to TRBJ2-3; 7 nucleotides align to TRBD2. Germline V gene lookup returns CDR1 MNHNY and CDR2 SVGAGI (reference sequence). V lost 6 bases and J lost 0; bases outside the gene matches: 6. The CDR3 runs to 15 residues. CDR3 in amino acids: CASSQTSLSTDTQYF. CDR3 in DNA: TGTGCCAGCAGCCAGACTAGCCTCAGCACAGATACGCAGTATTTT.

The J gene is TRBJ2-5, the V gene TRBV7-9; D gene unclear. The length of the CDR3 is 13 residues. With 3 bases removed from V and 5 bases from J, the gap between germline ends came to 10 bases. In germline, CDR1 is SEHNR, CDR2 FQNEAQ (reference sequence). The CDR3 DNA is TGTGCCAGCAGCTTGCGGCTACGGGAGACCCAGTACTTC. The encoded protein is CASSLRLRETQYF.

The chain couples TRBV4-1 to TRBJ2-5; D gene ambiguous. The germline V and J ends were trimmed by 1 base and 4 bases, with 22 bases remaining between them. This CDR3 comprises 18 residues. Looked up from germline, CDR1 is MGHRA and CDR2 is YSYEKL. CDR3 protein: CASSQGFLRLSRGETQYF. The CDR3 DNA reads as TGCGCCAGCAGCCAAGGTTTTCTTCGACTGAGCCGCGGAGAGACCCAGTACTTC.

V gene TRBV10-3 combines with J gene TRBJ2-1, with D possibly TRBD2 on 6 matching bases. Per germline, CDR1 ENHRY and CDR2 SYGVKD. The CDR3 is 16 residues long. V was shortened by 0 bases and J by 0 bases, with 9 bases between the two germline ends. For the CDR3, the DNA is TGTGCCATCAGTGAGTCGAGGGGAGGCTCCTACAATGAGCAGTTCTTC. This gives the protein CAISESRGGSYNEQFF.

The chain has TRBV5-4 and TRBJ1-1; 9 bases match TRBD1. Germline-derived CDR1 and CDR2 are SGHNT and YYREEE (reference sequence). The J segment lost 3 bases and the V segment lost 3 bases, leaving 3 bases of the junction unmatched. This CDR3 has 14 residues. Here the CDR3 reads CASSSGQGYTEAFF. CDR3 DNA sequence: TGTGCCAGCAGCTCGGGACAGGGTTACACTGAAGCTTTCTTT. Using reference TRBV5-4 and TRBJ1-1 for the parts outside the CDR3, the full variable domain is ETGVTQSPTHLIKTRGQQVTLRCSSQSGHNTVSWYQQALGQGPQFIFQYYREEENGRGNFPPRFSGLQFPNYSSELNVNALELDDSALYLCASSSGQGYTEAFFGQGTRLTVV.

As DNA, the CDR3 is TGTGCCAGCAGCTTTGGAGGGACAGGGGGCAATATGGGCACAGATACGCAGTATTTT. Translated: CASSFGGTGGNMGTDTQYF. The gene calls are TRBV7-9 and TRBJ2-3, with 12 bases that match TRBD1. The germline CDR1 and CDR2 sequences are SEHNR and FQNEAQ (reference sequence). CDR3 length: 19 amino acids. V was pared by 3 bases and J by 1 base, with 11 bases of the junction left unmatched.

The chain recombines TRBV28 with TRBJ1-5, with D possibly matching TRBD1 (5 bases). Trimming pared 10 bases from V and 7 bases from J, leaving 17 bases between. CDR1 MDHEN and CDR2 SYDVKM come from the germline V gene. CDR3 size: 13 residues. CDR3 bases: TGTGCCACCCTGCCGATCGGGGGACAGCCCCAGCATTTT. Translated, it gives CATLPIGGQPQHF. Drawing the rest from reference TRBV28 and TRBJ1-5, the complete variable domain is DVKVTQSSRYLVKRTGEKVFLECVQDMDHENMFWYRQDPGLGLRLIYFSYDVKMKEKGDIPEGYSVSREKKERFSLILESASTNQTSMYLCATLPIGGQPQHFGDGTRLSIL.

This chain connects TRBV11-3 to TRBJ2-3; the D is unclear. CDR3 length equals 14 residues. Deletions cut 2 bases from V and 2 bases from J, with 8 bases between. CDR1 SGHNT and CDR2 YENEEA come from the germline V gene. The CDR3: CASSLLGDTDTQYF. The CDR3 region has the DNA TGTGCCAGCAGCTTACTCGGAGACACAGATACGCAGTATTTT.

This clone was recorded many times. The rearrangement uses TRBV11-3 and TRBJ2-1, with 8 bases aligning to TRBD2. The CDR3 is 15 amino acids. V shed 1 base and J 7 bases; nucleotides not matched to a gene: 6. Germline assignment: CDR1 SGHNT and CDR2 YENEEA. CDR3 loop: CASSLGAGVGNEQFF. In DNA, the CDR3 is TGTGCCAGCAGCTTAGGAGCGGGGGTTGGAAATGAGCAGTTCTTC. The complete variable domain, with remaining parts taken from reference TRBV11-3 and TRBJ2-1, reads EAGVVQSPRYKIIEKKQPVAFWCNPISGHNTLYWYLQNLGQGPELLIRYENEEAVDDSQLPKDRFSAERLKGVDSTLKIQPAELGDSAVYLCASSLGAGVGNEQFFGPGTRLTVL.

This clone has more than one count but fewer than ten. The rearrangement links TRBV27 to TRBJ1-5; no clear D gene. CDR3 length: 16 residues. With 4 bases removed from V and 0 bases from J, the gap between germline ends came to 13 bases. CDR1 is MNHEY and CDR2 is SMNVEV in the germline V gene (reference sequence). The CDR3 here is CASSSEAGISNQPQHF. CDR3 bases: TGTGCCAGCAGTTCTGAAGCAGGAATTAGCAATCAGCCCCAGCATTTT.

The chain carries TRBV27 and TRBJ2-1; 7 bases align to TRBD2. Germline CDR1 MNHEY, CDR2 SMNVEV (reference sequence). V dropped 6 bases and J dropped 2; count of bases not matched to a gene: 4. The CDR3 is 14 residues long. CDR3 DNA: TGTGCCAGCAGAGCGGGGAAGGCCTACAATGAGCAGTTCTTC. Translating gives CASRAGKAYNEQFF.

The V gene is TRBV28, the J gene TRBJ1-3; 7 positions match TRBD1. V trimming: 5 bases; J trimming: 0 bases; junction bases outside the gene matches: 10. The CDR3 loop spans 17 amino acids. The germline V gene encodes CDR1 MDHEN and CDR2 SYDVKM. CDR3 sequence: CASSPGTAGVSGNTIYF. The DNA of the CDR3 is TGTGCCAGCAGTCCGGGGACAGCGGGCGTCTCTGGAAACACCATATATTTT.

The V call is TRBV14, the J call TRBJ2-1; 8 bases fit TRBD1. Germline V gives CDR1 SGHDN, CDR2 FVKESK. V shed 6 bases and J 3 bases; nucleotides not matched to a gene: 7. CDR3 length: 15 residues. CDR3 protein: CASSLAGGFYNEQFF. CDR3 in DNA: TGTGCCAGCAGTTTAGCAGGGGGCTTCTACAATGAGCAGTTCTTC.

V is TRBV6-5 and J is TRBJ2-5; 7 positions agree with TRBD2. The CDR3 runs 16 residues. Germline values: CDR1 MNHEY, CDR2 SVGAGI. V dropped 0 bases and J dropped 9; count of bases not matched to a gene: 13. CDR3 in amino acids: CASSYSLSSGTKSQYF. CDR3 sequence (DNA): TGTGCCAGCAGTTACTCGTTATCGAGTGGGACTAAGTCCCAGTACTTC.

The rearrangement joins TRBV7-9 to TRBJ2-7; 7 bases agree with TRBD2. Trimming took 1 base from V and 6 from J; bases not matched to a gene: 12. This CDR3 is 16 amino acids long. Germline-derived CDR1 and CDR2 are SEHNR and FQNEAQ (reference sequence). The CDR3 nucleotides read TGTGCCAGCAGCTTAGTAAGCGGGGACTACCAAGTCGAGCAGTACTTC. Translated: CASSLVSGDYQVEQYF.

This rearrangement joins TRBV5-1 to TRBJ1-2, with D tentatively TRBD1 (6 bases). Between the trimmed V and J ends, which lost 4 bases and 1 base, there was a span of 14 bases. The germline V gene encodes CDR1 SGHRS and CDR2 YFSETQ. The length of the CDR3 is 15 residues. The DNA of the CDR3 is TGCGCCAGCAGCACCCAAACACAGGGTAACTATGGCTACACCTTC. Encoded protein: CASSTQTQGNYGYTF.

V usage is TRBV5-1 and J usage is TRBJ2-3, with 10 bases that match TRBD1. The CDR3 runs 16 residues. The germline gives CDR1 SGHRS, CDR2 YFSETQ. Trimming took 5 bases from V and 2 from J; bases not matched to a gene: 8. CDR3 amino acids: CASREGDRGSTDTQYF. The CDR3 DNA sequence: TGCGCCAGCAGGGAAGGGGACAGGGGCTCCACAGATACGCAGTATTTT.